The sample holds one count of the clone carrying this T cell receptor (beta chain). This sample stems from a study of T cells in localized non-small cell lung cancer. The table came from immunoSEQ multiplex PCR; TCRdb's copy has only in-frame clones and leaves some out. The table includes around 91,000 clones, 87% detected once. In germline, CDR1 is SNHLY, CDR2 FYNNEI. This CDR3 spans 15 amino acids. V dropped 4 bases and J dropped 11 bases, with 21 bases sitting between them. Sequencing was performed on peripheral blood, taken before any cancer treatment. This receptor was identified in a man aged 40 to 70 with stage I squamous cell lung carcinoma. The rearrangement joins TRBV2 to TRBJ1-3; D remains ambiguous. In nucleotides, the CDR3 is TGTGCCAGCAGTGGGTCCGGAACAGCGTACGGGGCCATATATTTT. It translates to CASSGSGTAYGAIYF.